One and the same sample provided the 16 T cell receptor beta chains below, sequenced in a study of CD8 T cells in cerebrospinal fluid in Alzheimer's disease. TCRdb re-called the 10x single-cell sequencing reads; one entry per CDR3 protein, DNA not given. The repertoire table contains some 300 distinct CDR3 sequences. The sequenced sample consisted of cerebrospinal fluid. These receptors all come from a human donor with mild cognitive impairment.

In terms of frequency, this clonotype is large. The chain's CDR3 is CASSLEGLTGELFF. The chain joins TRBV5-1 to TRBJ2-2. Germline V gene lookup returns CDR1 SGHRS and CDR2 YFSETQ. The CDR3 is made up of 14 amino acids.

This rearrangement joins TRBV4-2 to TRBJ2-3; lacking DNA, the TRBD1 call made by TCRdb goes unchecked. The germline V gene has CDR1 LGHNA and CDR2 YNFKEQ. The CDR3 consists of 19 residues. The CDR3 loop is CASSPSTGSVSHLTDTQYF.

Measured by frequency, this clonotype is large. This chain uses TRBV7-2 with TRBJ1-2; without DNA, the TCRdb call of TRBD1 cannot be checked. The germline gives CDR1 SGHTA, CDR2 FQGNSA. This CDR3 has 13 residues. CDR3 region: CASSTGTAHGYTF. Combining the CDR3 with reference TRBV7-2 and TRBJ1-2 gives the whole variable domain GAGVSQSPSNKVTEKGKDVELRCDPISGHTALYWYRQSLGQGLEFLIYFQGNSAPDKSGLPSDRFSAERTGGSVSTLTIQRTQQEDSAVYLCASSTGTAHGYTFGSGTRLTVV.

This clonotype is identified as large from frequency. The chain links TRBV20-1 to TRBJ1-2. The germline CDR1 and CDR2 sequences are DFQATT and SNEGSKA (reference sequence). This CDR3 is built from 14 residues. This CDR3 reads CSARWLGSDYGYTF.

Judged by frequency, this clonotype is medium-sized. CDR3 in amino acids: CASSKGGSNQPQHF. This chain joins TRBV6-1 and TRBJ1-5; TCRdb gives TRBD1 as the D gene, but with no DNA this cannot be confirmed. Looked up from germline, CDR1 is MNHNS and CDR2 is SASEGT. This CDR3 comprises 14 residues.

In terms of frequency, this clonotype is large (0.1 to 1%). This chain joins TRBV12-5 and TRBJ1-1; checking the TCRdb D call of TRBD1 is not possible without DNA. The germline gives CDR1 LGHNT, CDR2 FRNRAP. The CDR3 consists of 15 residues. CDR3 residues: CASAIKQGKNTEAFF.

Its frequency marks this clonotype as large. The rearrangement joins TRBV20-1 to TRBJ1-2; the TCRdb call, TRBD1, lacks DNA for checking. This CDR3 is built from 13 residues. The germline gives CDR1 DFQATT, CDR2 SNEGSKA (reference sequence). CDR3 in amino acids: CSLFRDRNYGYTF.

The chain couples TRBV14 to TRBJ2-7; absent DNA, TCRdb's TRBD1 call cannot be checked. Germline loops: CDR1 SGHDN, CDR2 FVKESK. This CDR3 has 15 amino acids. The CDR3 protein is CASSRASWGEDEQYF.

Measured by frequency, this clonotype is large. The chain recombines TRBV11-2 with TRBJ2-7. CDR1 and CDR2 from the germline V gene are SGHAT and FQNNGV. This CDR3 is built from 15 residues. This chain's CDR3 is CASSLVATSAYEQYF.

Measured by frequency, this clonotype is medium-sized. The chain links TRBV5-4 to TRBJ2-1; TCRdb proposes TRBD2, but this gene call is untestable without DNA. This CDR3 contains 15 residues. Germline loops: CDR1 SGHNT, CDR2 YYREEE (reference sequence). CDR3 amino acids: CASSFGLAGANEQFF.

This clonotype ranks as hyperexpanded in terms of frequency. The gene calls are TRBV6-2 or TRBV6-3 and TRBJ2-7; the D call from TCRdb, TRBD2, cannot be confirmed without DNA. The CDR3 consists of 13 residues. Germline V gene sequence: CDR1 MNHEY, CDR2 SVGEGT. The CDR3 sequence: CASSGGIAYEQYF.

Measured by frequency, this clonotype is large (0.1 to 1%). The V and J genes are TRBV7-3 and TRBJ2-6; TCRdb proposes TRBD2, but this gene call is untestable without DNA. Germline lookup yields CDR1 SGHTA and CDR2 FQGTGA. This CDR3 contains 17 residues. CDR3 sequence: CASSLELGGLAANVLTF.

Measured by frequency, this clonotype is medium-sized (0.01 to 0.1%). V usage is TRBV30 and J usage is TRBJ1-5; TCRdb returns TRBD1, unconfirmable since there is no DNA. CDR1 is GTSNPN and CDR2 is SVGIG in the germline V gene (reference sequence). There are 14 residues in the CDR3. This chain's CDR3 is CAWSPRGSNQPQHF.

The rearrangement uses TRBV19 and TRBJ1-1. This CDR3 is 14 amino acids long. Germline V gives CDR1 LNHDA, CDR2 SQIVND (reference sequence). The CDR3 loop reads CASTAQGRNTEAFF.

The chain is built from TRBV11-3 and TRBJ2-1. The CDR3 contains 12 residues. CDR1 is SGHNT, CDR2 YENEEA, per germline. CDR3 region: CASSLAGDEQFF.

This clonotype counts as medium-sized by frequency. The chain links TRBV24-1 to TRBJ2-5; TCRdb indicates TRBD1, and absent DNA this call remains unverified. Germline CDR1 reads KGHDR; CDR2 reads SFDVKD. The CDR3 spans 17 residues. CDR3 region: CATSDGRGQGGQETQYF.